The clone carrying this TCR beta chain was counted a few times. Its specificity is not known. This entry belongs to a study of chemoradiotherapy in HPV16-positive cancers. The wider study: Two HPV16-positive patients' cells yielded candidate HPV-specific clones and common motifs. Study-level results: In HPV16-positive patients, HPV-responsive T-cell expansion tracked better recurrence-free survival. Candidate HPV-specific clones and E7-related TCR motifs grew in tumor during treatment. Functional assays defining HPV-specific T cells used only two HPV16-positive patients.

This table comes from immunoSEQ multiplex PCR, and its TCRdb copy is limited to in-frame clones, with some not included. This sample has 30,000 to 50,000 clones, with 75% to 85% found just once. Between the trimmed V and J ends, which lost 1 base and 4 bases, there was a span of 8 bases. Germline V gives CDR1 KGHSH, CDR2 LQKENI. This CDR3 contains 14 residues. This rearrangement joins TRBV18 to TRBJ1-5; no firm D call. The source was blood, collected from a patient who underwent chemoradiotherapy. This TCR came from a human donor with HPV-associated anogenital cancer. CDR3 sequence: CASSPRASNQPQHF. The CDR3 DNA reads TGTGCCAGCTCACCACGGGCCAGTAATCAGCCCCAGCATTTT.